The TCR beta chain described here comes from a study of T cell repertoires in cytomegalovirus infection. The overall study: Signatures in public TCR beta sequences pointed to both CMV infection and matching HLA type. Whole-study results and caveats: The response measured ex vivo was dominated by TCR beta clonotypes (HLA-C-restricted and CMV-specific).

For this clonotype: The antigen is unknown.

Per the germline V gene, CDR1 is MDHEN and CDR2 is SYDVKM. This CDR3 is built from 13 residues. V was clipped by 11 bases and J by 1 base, with 11 bases between them. TCRdb analysed the reads with MiXCR anew, one entry per CDR3 protein. This table holds 680,000 or so distinct CDR3 sequences, under 40% found once. The rearrangement joins TRBV28 to TRBJ2-2, with D possibly being TRBD1 (6 bases). The sequencing sample was made of PBMCs. The sequence came from a human donor in good health (CMV status not recorded). Some clones in this sample may be carry-over from other donors' samples. The CDR3 protein is CAGQQGNTGELFF. CDR3 nucleotide sequence: TGTGCCGGCCAACAGGGGAACACCGGGGAGCTGTTTTTT.